This TCR beta chain was obtained from a study of cytomegalovirus exposure and HLA in healthy donors. V lost 3 bases and J lost 7, with 12 bases in between. The CDR3 sequence is 13 residues long. CDR1 is LNHDA, CDR2 SQIVND, per germline (reference sequence). With 60 Vbeta and 13 Jbeta primers, the PCR was carried out. Under the authors' procedure: In a later analysis, around 11 million of 65 million to 80 million unique beta chains occurred in at least two donors. The repertoire was sequenced with immunoSEQ multiplex PCR; TCRdb's copy has only in-frame clones and lacks some. D and trimming were read from the DNA, whereas the V and J calls and clone size are those reported in that table. Here the sample spans about 200,000 clones, around 73% being singletons. On this clone itself: Its specificity is unknown.

Study-wide results and limits: Reportedly, a later analysis found an Asian-associated ancestry cluster had fewer N-insertions than the approximately 670-donor mean. The study carried out a later analysis of TCR beta sequences. It associated some 18,000 of them with specific HLA alleles at a false discovery rate of 0.05. Earlier results showed most TCR beta V segments being productive about 87% or about 30% of the time.

V gene TRBV19 combines with J gene TRBJ1-2; D is possibly TRBD1 (6 bases). The source is a male donor in good health and CMV-seronegative. Sequencing was carried out using PBMCs. CDR3: CASSIRGAIGYTF. The CDR3 DNA reads as TGTGCCAGTAGTATTCGGGGGGCCATTGGCTACACCTTC.